Presented here are 21 T cell receptor beta chains from one specimen sequenced in a study of blood T cell repertoires in COVID-19 (dated by TCRdb to the early 2020s). Library creation used the immunoSEQ multiplex PCR assay. Drawn from immuneACCESS, this table holds only the in-frame rearrangements with V and J called that TCRdb kept. Clones are partly lost; checked studies trace under half to an unresolved V gene and leave the rest unexplained. In this sample the table shows about 220,000 clones, 90% of which occur a single time. About 14% of the sample is taken by the ten largest. Sequenced material: PBMCs or T cells enriched from blood (not recorded which). The receptors shown here come from a man in his thirties or forties who had been exposed to COVID-19.

The chain joins TRBV7-2 to TRBJ1-4; D may be TRBD1 (6 bases). Trimming removed 1 base at V and 0 bases at J, with 18 bases between. Germline V gives CDR1 SGHTA, CDR2 FQGNSA. This CDR3 has 19 residues. CDR3 nucleotides: TGTGCCAGCAGCTTAGGACTTACAGGGTCCCCTGCAACTAATGAAAAACTGTTTTTT. Translation: CASSLGLTGSPATNEKLFF.

The chain employs TRBV20-1 and TRBJ1-5; the D is unclear. Trimming stripped 6 bases from V and 9 bases from J, with 12 bases between. The CDR3 contains 11 residues. Germline lookup yields CDR1 DFQATT and CDR2 SNEGSKA (reference sequence). As DNA, the CDR3 is TGCAGTGCCTCCGGGGATGGGCCCCAGCATTTT. Translated: CSASGDGPQHF.

This chain uses TRBV5-1 with TRBJ2-7, with D possibly being TRBD1 (5 bases). Germline V lookup: CDR1 SGHRS, CDR2 YFSETQ. The V end was cut by 2 bases, the J end by 3 bases, with 9 bases between. CDR3 size: 13 residues. CDR3 protein: CASSLTGHYEQYF. CDR3 coding DNA: TGCGCCAGCAGCTTAACAGGTCACTACGAGCAGTACTTC.

The DNA of the CDR3 is TGTGCCAGTAGTGTCCGGGACAGGGGGCCCGGAAATGAAAAACTGTTTTTT. Translated: CASSVRDRGPGNEKLFF. The V and J genes are TRBV19 and TRBJ1-4, with 12 bases aligning to TRBD1. V lost 5 bases and J lost 5; bases outside the gene matches: 9. The germline V gene encodes CDR1 LNHDA and CDR2 SQIVND (reference sequence). This CDR3 is built from 17 residues.

Of note for this clone: Other DNA sequences within the sample encode an identical CDR3. The J gene is TRBJ1-1, the V gene TRBV5-1; 7 bases are a match to TRBD1. V lost 3 bases to trimming and J lost 3 bases; unmatched junction nucleotides: 2. Germline loops: CDR1 SGHRS, CDR2 YFSETQ. The CDR3 loop spans 13 amino acids. CDR3 nucleotide sequence: TGCGCCAGCAGCTCCGACAGGGACACTGAAGCTTTCTTT. Encoded protein: CASSSDRDTEAFF. The full variable domain, completed using reference TRBV5-1 and TRBJ1-1, is KAGVTQTPRYLIKTRGQQVTLSCSPISGHRSVSWYQQTPGQGLQFLFEYFSETQRNKGNFPGRFSGRQFSNSRSEMNVSTLELGDSALYLCASSSDRDTEAFFGQGTRLTVV.

This sequence joins TRBV27 and TRBJ1-6, with TRBD1 as a possible D gene (5 bases). The V gene lost 5 bases and the J gene lost 9 bases, with 11 bases spanning the gap. This CDR3 is built from 13 residues. Germline CDR1 is MNHEY and CDR2 is SMNVEV (reference sequence). The CDR3, as DNA: TGTGCCAGCAGTCCAAGACAGCGTTCACCCCTCCACTTT. Its protein product is CASSPRQRSPLHF.

The V call is TRBV7-2, the J call TRBJ1-5; D gene ambiguous. The length of the CDR3 is 13 residues. Trimming stripped 8 bases from V and 5 bases from J, with 13 bases between. The germline V gene encodes CDR1 SGHTA and CDR2 FQGNSA. The CDR3 protein is CASGLTNHQPQHF. The CDR3 nucleotides are TGTGCCAGCGGACTTACGAATCATCAGCCCCAGCATTTT.

This chain links TRBV7-9 with TRBJ1-2; D gene ambiguous. Germline CDR1 SEHNR, CDR2 FQNEAQ (reference sequence). The CDR3 has 11 residues. V was shortened by 10 bases and J by 8 bases, with 14 bases between the two germline ends. The CDR3 DNA reads as TGTGCCACCACTGTTAGTGAGGGCTACACCTTC. The encoded protein is CATTVSEGYTF.

This chain connects TRBV19 to TRBJ1-2; no clear D. Between the trimmed V and J ends, which lost 6 bases and 0 bases, there was a span of 8 bases. Germline loops: CDR1 LNHDA, CDR2 SQIVND (reference sequence). The CDR3 is 13 amino acids. The CDR3 DNA reads TGTGCCAGTAGCGCCGGGGCTAACTATGGCTACACCTTC. It is translated as CASSAGANYGYTF. Looking up the rest from reference TRBV19 and TRBJ1-2 gives the full variable domain: DGGITQSPKYLFRKEGQNVTLSCEQNLNHDAMYWYRQDPGQGLRLIYYSQIVNDFQKGDIAEGYSVSREKKESFPLTVTSAQKNPTAFYLCASSAGANYGYTFGSGTRLTVV.

This chain links TRBV3-1 (or the pseudogene TRBV3-2) with TRBJ2-1; maybe TRBD2 (6 bases). Trimming removed 1 base from V and 2 bases from J, with 9 bases in between. Germline V gene data show CDR1 as LGHDT and CDR2 as YNNKEL (reference sequence). This CDR3 spans 15 amino acids. The CDR3 bases are TGTGCCAGCAGCCAAGTGCGGGGCCCCTACAATGAGCAGTTCTTC. Protein product: CASSQVRGPYNEQFF.

The CDR3 DNA reads TGTGCCAGCAGGTCTCGGGACAGCTTATACAATGAGCAGTTCTTC. Its translation is CASRSRDSLYNEQFF. This rearrangement joins TRBV11-3 to TRBJ2-1; TRBD1 matches at 7 bases. The CDR3 is made up of 15 amino acids. Germline-derived CDR1 and CDR2 are SGHNT and YENEEA. V lost 6 bases, J lost 4 bases, and 9 bases stayed unmatched.

The chain uses TRBV4-1 and TRBJ1-6; D unresolved. V was clipped by 5 bases and J by 6 bases, with 17 bases between them. This CDR3 spans 16 amino acids. CDR1 and CDR2 (germline): MGHRA, YSYEKL. The chain's CDR3 is CASSSNHGRVNSPLHF. CDR3 sequence (DNA): TGCGCCAGCAGCTCTAACCACGGGCGGGTTAATTCACCCCTCCACTTT.

This clone was counted a few times. The same CDR3 can be traced to other DNA sequences in this sample. The rearrangement uses TRBV15 and TRBJ1-6; 9 bases match TRBD1. The J segment lost 7 bases and the V segment lost 5 bases, leaving 6 bases of the junction unmatched. Germline V lookup: CDR1 LNHNV, CDR2 YYDKDF (reference sequence). CDR3 length: 15 amino acids. The CDR3 here is CATSRTGTGNSPLHF. CDR3 nucleotides: TGTGCCACCAGCCGTACCGGGACAGGGAATTCACCCCTCCACTTT.

This sequence joins TRBV4-1 and TRBJ2-5; maybe TRBD2 (6 bases). The V gene lost 0 bases and the J gene lost 0 bases, with 8 bases spanning the gap. This CDR3 is 15 amino acids long. CDR1 is MGHRA, CDR2 YSYEKL, per germline. CDR3 coding DNA: TGCGCCAGCAGCCAAGATTGGGGGGACCAAGAGACCCAGTACTTC. Protein: CASSQDWGDQETQYF.

V usage is TRBV15 and J usage is TRBJ2-5, with 8 bases identical to TRBD2. The germline CDR1 and CDR2 sequences are LNHNV and YYDKDF (reference sequence). With V trimmed by 1 base and J by 5 bases, 9 bases remained unmatched. CDR3 length equals 16 residues. The chain's CDR3 is CATSRVPGGAGETQYF. The CDR3 region has the DNA TGTGCCACCAGCAGAGTACCCGGGGGGGCCGGGGAGACCCAGTACTTC.

This chain uses TRBV24-1 with TRBJ1-3; perhaps TRBD1 as D (6 bases). The CDR3 spans 11 residues. The V gene lost 3 bases and the J gene lost 16 bases, with 12 bases spanning the gap. Germline values: CDR1 KGHDR, CDR2 SFDVKD. The CDR3 spells CATSDQGLWYF. The DNA for the CDR3 is TGTGCCACCAGTGATCAGGGGCTCTGGTATTTT.

This clone occurred a few times. V gene TRBV2 combines with J gene TRBJ1-5; TRBD1 matches 8 bases. There are 14 residues in the CDR3. Germline lookup yields CDR1 SNHLY and CDR2 FYNNEI. J gave up 6 bases and V 5 bases, and 6 bases lay outside the gene matches. The CDR3 spells CASSTQGASQPQHF. The CDR3 bases are TGTGCCAGCAGTACCCAGGGGGCGAGTCAGCCCCAGCATTTT.

J is TRBJ2-3 and V is TRBV4-3, with TRBD2 matching 11 bases. The germline V gene has CDR1 LGHNA and CDR2 YSLEER. The CDR3 consists of 16 residues. The J segment lost 3 bases and the V segment lost 1 base, leaving 3 bases of the junction unmatched. The CDR3: CASSQGSGGATDTQYF. CDR3 bases: TGCGCCAGCAGCCAAGGTAGCGGGGGGGCAACAGATACGCAGTATTTT.

This clone was observed a few times. The rearrangement joins TRBV14 to TRBJ2-7; D gene uncertain. CDR3 size: 14 residues. CDR1 is SGHDN, CDR2 FVKESK, per germline. Trimming took 5 bases from V and 2 from J, leaving 13 bases between them. CDR3 in amino acids: CASSDNIEPYEQYF. As DNA, the CDR3 is TGTGCCAGCAGCGACAATATCGAGCCCTACGAGCAGTACTTC.

The rearrangement uses TRBV12-3 or TRBV12-4 and TRBJ2-4, with TRBD2 as a possible D gene (6 bases). The germline V and J ends were trimmed by 7 bases and 14 bases, with 18 bases remaining between them. CDR3 size: 12 residues. This CDR3 reads CASTKGTHRKYF. In DNA, the CDR3 is TGTGCCAGCACTAAAGGGACTCACCGCAAGTACTTC.

The chain joins TRBV7-2 to TRBJ1-4, with D perhaps TRBD1 (6 bases). Trimming shortened V by 1 base and J by 10 bases, and 7 bases separated the two germline ends. This CDR3 spans 12 amino acids. CDR1 is SGHTA, CDR2 FQGNSA, per germline. The CDR3 nucleotides read TGTGCCAGCAGCTTAGACAGGGCAAAACTGTTTTTT. As protein: CASSLDRAKLFF.